The 6 T cell receptor beta chains reported below all come from one sample, sequenced in a study of CD8+CD57+ T cells in acquired aplastic anemia. According to the study, genomic DNA was the template for TCR beta VDJ and CDR3 profiling. TCRdb processed the reads anew with MiXCR; each CDR3 protein has one entry. The repertoire holds some 200,000 distinct CDR3 sequences, roughly 35% seen once, with roughly 1.1% in the top ten. The sample consisted of sorted CD4+, CD8+, or CD8+CD57+ T cells (not recorded which) from PBMCs. These receptors came from a human donor in good health, serving as a control.

The chain carries TRBV2 and TRBJ2-1; D is undetermined. V lost 2 bases, J lost 13 bases, and 12 bases lay in between. CDR1 and CDR2 (germline): SNHLY, FYNNEI. This CDR3 contains 12 residues. The CDR3 here is CASSERSPPQFF. CDR3 sequence (DNA): TGTGCCAGCAGTGAAAGGTCCCCTCCTCAGTTCTTC.

This clonotype has just one count. The V and J genes are TRBV15 and TRBJ2-1, with TRBD2 identical over 8 bases. This CDR3 comprises 19 residues. V dropped 5 bases and J dropped 0; count of bases not matched to a gene: 15. In germline, CDR1 is LNHNV, CDR2 YYDKDF (reference sequence). The DNA of the CDR3 is TGTGCCACCAGCGGATGGAGGGATAGCGGGGTTAGCTCCTACAATGAGCAGTTCTTC. This encodes CATSGWRDSGVSSYNEQFF. Filled out from reference TRBV15 and TRBJ2-1, the complete variable domain reads DAMVIQNPRYQVTQFGKPVTLSCSQTLNHNVMYWYQQKSSQAPKLLFHYYDKDFNNEADTPDNFQSRRPNTSFCFLDIRSPGLGDTAMYLCATSGWRDSGVSSYNEQFFGPGTRLTVL.

A word on this clonotype: This may come from a read error, since a much larger clone is one base off. No conserved phenylalanine or tryptophan is present at the end of the CDR3, so a read error is the likely explanation. This sequence joins TRBV20-1 and TRBJ1-1; no clear D. The CDR3 length is 12 residues. Germline-derived CDR1 and CDR2 are DFQATT and SNEGSKA (reference sequence). V was pared by 6 bases and J by 6 bases, with 14 bases between. DNA of the CDR3: TGCAGTGCCTACCAGCGGACCCCTGAAGCTTTCCTT. Translating it yields CSAYQRTPEAFL.

This clonotype was found many times. The chain carries TRBV20-1 and TRBJ2-3, with 12 bases matching TRBD2. The CDR3 spans 17 residues. Germline CDR1 DFQATT, CDR2 SNEGSKA (reference sequence). The trim removed 0 bases at V and 6 bases at J, leaving 10 bases unmatched. CDR3 sequence: CSARDSLRTSGEDTQYF. CDR3 nucleotide sequence: TGCAGTGCTAGAGATTCCCTCCGGACTAGCGGGGAGGATACGCAGTATTTT.

In the case of this clonotype: A much larger clone lies one base from this, so it may be a read error. V gene TRBV20-1 combines with J gene TRBJ2-7; D not resolved. Germline lookup yields CDR1 DFQATT and CDR2 SNEGSKA (reference sequence). V lost 0 bases and J 6 bases, leaving 15 bases between the germline ends. The CDR3 has 14 residues. The CDR3 spells CSARETDMSCEQYF. Here the CDR3 DNA reads TGCAGTGCTAGAGAAACAGACATGAGTTGCGAGCAGTACTTC.

This clonotype was detected many times. V usage is TRBV20-1 and J usage is TRBJ2-7, with D uncertain. The CDR3 length is 15 residues. With 0 bases removed from V and 7 bases from J, the gap between germline ends came to 19 bases. CDR1 is DFQATT and CDR2 is SNEGSKA in the germline V gene (reference sequence). The CDR3 protein is CSARDRVAATSEQYF. CDR3 DNA: TGCAGTGCTAGAGATCGGGTCGCGGCGACCTCTGAGCAGTACTTC.